These T cell receptor beta chains were read from a single sample in a study of early T cells in non-severe SARS-CoV-2 infection. TCRdb re-called the 5' RACE reads with MiXCR, one entry per CDR3 protein. The sample has approximately 45,000 distinct CDR3 sequences, 6% to 6.5% seen once. Input material: whole blood. Receptors originate from an adult who was a healthcare worker with PCR-confirmed SARS-CoV-2 infection or an uninfected control (not recorded which). Each CDR3 is given with its conserved first and last residue. The D gene is left open where the match is weak. A row's size may be missing; if present it is once, few, many or a size class.

CSAAPLDSTDTQYF	TGCAGTGCCGCCCCGCTCGACAGCACAGATACGCAGTATTTT	TRBV20-1	TRBJ2-3	14	many	.
CASSLTGARGQGLYGYTF	TGTGCCAGCAGTTTAACGGGGGCCCGGGGACAGGGCCTCTATGGCTACACCTTC	TRBV12-3/TRBV12-4	TRBJ1-2	18	many	TRBD1
CASSPPSRGYEQYF	TGTGCCAGCTCACCACCGAGCAGGGGATACGAGCAGTACTTC	TRBV18	TRBJ2-7	14	.	.
CASSPNGQGYEQYF	TGTGCCAGCAGCCCAAACGGGCAGGGCTACGAGCAGTACTTC	TRBV11-3	TRBJ2-7	14	many	.
CASSAGHLGPEQYF	TGTGCCAGCAGCGCGGGACACTTGGGCCCGGAGCAGTACTTC	TRBV13	TRBJ2-7	14	few	.
CASSLDLNSPLHF	TGTGCCAGCAGCTTAGACCTCAATTCACCCCTCCACTTT	TRBV7-9	TRBJ1-6	13	.	.
CASSFTDRAVFWAFF	TGTGCCAGCAGTTTCACGGACAGGGCTGTGTTCTGGGCTTTCTTT	TRBV28	TRBJ1-1	15	many	TRBD1
CASSSEGGEQYF	TGTGCCAGCAGCTCCGAGGGGGGCGAGCAGTACTTC	TRBV7-8	TRBJ2-7	12	many	.
CASSYAGADTQYF	TGTGCCAGCAGTTACGCGGGGGCAGATACGCAGTATTTT	TRBV6-5	TRBJ2-3	13	.	TRBD2
CASSAALAYGQETQYF	TGTGCCAGCAGCGCGGCCCTAGCTTACGGCCAAGAGACCCAGTACTTC	TRBV7-2	TRBJ2-5	16	few	.
CASRKGPKGGGDYGYTF	TGCGCCAGCAGGAAGGGGCCCAAGGGAGGTGGAGACTATGGCTACACCTTC	TRBV10-1	TRBJ1-2	17	many	.
CASSLLGQGYTF	TGTGCCAGCAGCTTGTTGGGGCAAGGCTACACCTTC	TRBV5-5	TRBJ1-2	12	many	.
CASSVWGGTDTQYF	TGTGCCAGCAGCGTATGGGGAGGCACAGATACGCAGTATTTT	TRBV9	TRBJ2-3	14	many	.
CASSDSGGGGDTQYF	TGTGCCAGCAGTGACTCGGGGGGCGGAGGAGATACGCAGTATTTT	TRBV6-4	TRBJ2-3	15	.	.
CANGKSSYEQYF	TGTGCCAACGGGAAGAGCTCCTACGAGCAGTACTTC	TRBV10-3	TRBJ2-7	12	.	.
CASSKVADTQYF	TGTGCCAGTAGTAAAGTTGCAGATACGCAGTATTTT	TRBV19	TRBJ2-3	12	.	.
CASRPRATGELFF	TGTGCCAGCCGACCGAGGGCTACCGGGGAGCTGTTTTTT	TRBV2	TRBJ2-2	13	many	.
CASSSQLAGASYEQYF	TGTGCCAGCAGCAGTCAGCTAGCGGGGGCCTCCTACGAGCAGTACTTC	TRBV13	TRBJ2-7	16	few	TRBD2
CASSPGTVEQYF	TGTGCCAGCAGCCCCGGGACGGTCGAGCAGTACTTC	TRBV5-6	TRBJ2-7	12	many	.
CASSYRTPRGTSPLHF	TGTGCCAGCAGTTACCGGACCCCTCGGGGTACTTCACCCCTCCACTTT	TRBV6-2/TRBV6-3	TRBJ1-6	16	few	.
CASSHPAGNTIYF	TGTGCCAGCAGCCACCCGGCCGGAAACACCATATATTTT	TRBV7-9	TRBJ1-3	13	.	.
CATSDLKRGLNEQFF	TGTGCCACCAGTGATTTGAAGAGGGGGCTCAATGAGCAGTTCTTC	TRBV24-1	TRBJ2-1	15	many	TRBD1
CSAGPSPNSPLHF	TGCAGTGCTGGGCCCTCACCCAATTCACCCCTCCACTTT	TRBV20-1	TRBJ1-6	13	many	.
CASRQASGNNEQFF	TGTGCCAGCAGGCAGGCTAGCGGGAACAATGAGCAGTTCTTC	TRBV5-4	TRBJ2-1	14	.	TRBD2
CASSPPLEIGPPKGEAFF	TGTGCCAGCAGCCCCCCTTTGGAAATCGGGCCCCCGAAGGGTGAAGCTTTCTTT	TRBV7-9	TRBJ1-1	18	.	.
CASSPKPTSGQGGEQFF	TGTGCCAGCTCACCAAAACCTACTAGCGGTCAGGGTGGTGAGCAGTTCTTC	TRBV18	TRBJ2-1	17	many	TRBD2
CASRGGRGVKNIQYF	TGTGCCAGCAGGGGGGGGAGAGGCGTCAAAAACATTCAGTACTTC	TRBV6-4	TRBJ2-4	15	many	TRBD2
CSAREAQRGGPKDNEQFF	TGCAGTGCTAGAGAAGCCCAGCGGGGGGGCCCCAAGGACAATGAGCAGTTCTTC	TRBV20-1	TRBJ2-1	18	many	TRBD2
CASSLLGQGNYEQYF	TGTGCCAGCAGCTTGCTCGGACAGGGGAACTACGAGCAGTACTTC	TRBV5-6	TRBJ2-7	15	many	TRBD1
CASSIFPGELFF	TGTGCCAGTAGTATCTTTCCCGGGGAGCTGTTTTTT	TRBV19	TRBJ2-2	12	many	.
CASSVDRGLSGNTIYF	TGTGCCAGCAGCGTCGACAGGGGGCTCTCTGGAAACACCATATATTTT	TRBV9	TRBJ1-3	16	many	TRBD1
CASSPTGDFSENTIYF	TGTGCCAGCAGTCCTACCGGGGACTTCTCTGAAAACACCATATATTTT	TRBV28	TRBJ1-3	16	.	.
CSARDPRSEQFF	TGCAGTGCTAGAGATCCCAGAAGTGAGCAGTTCTTC	TRBV20-1	TRBJ2-1	12	few	.
CASSAGTGGFEKLFF	TGTGCCAGCAGTGCCGGGACAGGGGGCTTTGAAAAACTGTTTTTT	TRBV6-1	TRBJ1-4	15	few	TRBD1
CASSYTGTNYGYTF	TGTGCCAGCAGTTATACGGGGACCAACTATGGCTACACCTTC	TRBV6-2/TRBV6-3	TRBJ1-2	14	few	.
CASSLDGFAYEQYF	TGTGCCAGCAGCTTAGACGGCTTTGCCTACGAGCAGTACTTC	TRBV11-2	TRBJ2-7	14	few	.
CASSPGGWYYGYTF	TGTGCCAGCAGCCCCGGGGGCTGGTACTATGGCTACACCTTC	TRBV3-1	TRBJ1-2	14	few	.
CASSLVAVNTEAFF	TGTGCCAGCAGCTTAGTTGCGGTGAACACTGAAGCTTTCTTT	TRBV11-2	TRBJ1-1	14	few	.
CASIRDTYSYEQYF	TGTGCCAGCATCCGGGACACATACTCCTACGAGCAGTACTTC	TRBV28	TRBJ2-7	14	few	.
CASSLGPNTEAFF	TGTGCCAGCAGTTTGGGACCGAACACTGAAGCTTTCTTT	TRBV12-3/TRBV12-4	TRBJ1-1	13	medium-sized	.
CASSQEYNSLMGYTF	TGCGCCAGCAGCCAAGAGTATAACAGTCTAATGGGCTACACCTTC	TRBV4-3	TRBJ1-2	15	many	.
CASSEAPGTGGYEQYF	TGTGCCAGCAGTGAAGCTCCCGGGACAGGGGGCTACGAGCAGTACTTC	TRBV6-1	TRBJ2-7	16	.	TRBD1
CSVGQQNYNEQFF	TGCAGCGTTGGTCAGCAGAACTACAATGAGCAGTTCTTC	TRBV29-1	TRBJ2-1	13	few	.
CSGMAGDTIYF	TGCAGTGGGATGGCGGGGGACACCATATATTTT	TRBV20-1	TRBJ1-3	11	many	.
CASSKGPTGGSNQPQHF	TGTGCCAGCAGCAAAGGGCCGACAGGGGGGTCCAATCAGCCCCAGCATTTT	TRBV7-9	TRBJ1-5	17	many	TRBD1
CSAPPAGTRYEQYF	TGCAGTGCACCGCCCGCCGGGACCCGCTACGAGCAGTACTTC	TRBV20-1	TRBJ2-7	14	few	.